The clone carrying this T cell receptor (beta chain) was detected ten times or more. Its antigen is as yet unknown. As the template, RNA transcripts were used to amplify TCR beta CDR3 regions. RT-PCR was first run with HTBI primers, then multiplex PCR in a second round. TCRdb re-analysed the multiplex PCR reads in MiXCR, keeping a single row per CDR3 protein. The sample lists 340,000 or so distinct CDR3 sequences, 17% occurring once. None of the included patients had other autoimmune diseases, uncontrolled infections, pregnancy or lactation, as these led to exclusion. This sample is part of a study of Graves' ophthalmopathy and Graves' hyperthyroidism. Whole-study results and caveats: The model's ophthalmopathy progression predictions had about 71% sensitivity and approximately 72% specificity.

This CDR3 is 15 amino acids long. V was pared by 1 base and J by 5 bases, with 7 bases of the junction left unmatched. CDR1 MGHRA and CDR2 YSYEKL come from the germline V gene. Sequenced: peripheral blood. The chain is built from TRBV4-1 and TRBJ2-5, with TRBD1 matching over 7 bases. This TCR was recovered from an adult man with Graves' ophthalmopathy. The CDR3 nucleotides are TGCGCCAGCAGCCAAGCGACCACAGGGGTGGAGACCCAGTACTTC. Protein sequence: CASSQATTGVETQYF.